The present T cell receptor (beta chain) was sequenced within a study of T cells in narcolepsy. Study-wide results and limits: Reportedly, autoreactive clonotypes were serially detected in patients' blood but not controls'. Autoreactive clone sequences were missing from some blood memory CD4+ repertoires.

Generated by immunoSEQ multiplex PCR, the TCRdb table keeps only in-frame clones and is missing some. The profile shows some 29,000 clones, about 90% of them singletons. With regard to this clone: What it binds is not known.

This sequence originates from a human donor in good health. The specimen was memory (CD45RA-) CD4+ T cells from blood.

The CDR3 nucleotides read TGCAGTGCTACCAACACTGAAGCTTTCTTT. This codes for CSATNTEAFF. J is TRBJ1-1 and V is TRBV20-1; D remains ambiguous. CDR1 is DFQATT, CDR2 SNEGSKA, per germline (reference sequence). The CDR3 runs to 10 residues. The germline V and J ends were trimmed by 4 bases and 2 bases, with 2 bases remaining between them.